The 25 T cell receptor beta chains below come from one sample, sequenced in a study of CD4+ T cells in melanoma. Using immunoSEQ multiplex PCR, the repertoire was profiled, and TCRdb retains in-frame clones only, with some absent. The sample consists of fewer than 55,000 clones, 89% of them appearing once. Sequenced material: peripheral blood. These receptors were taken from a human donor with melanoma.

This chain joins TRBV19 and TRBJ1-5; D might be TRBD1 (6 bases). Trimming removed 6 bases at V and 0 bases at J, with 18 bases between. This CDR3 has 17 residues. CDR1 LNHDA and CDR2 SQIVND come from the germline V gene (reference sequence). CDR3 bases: TGTGCCAGTAGCCCTCTGGGGGCAGGGAATAGCAATCAGCCCCAGCATTTT. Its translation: CASSPLGAGNSNQPQHF.

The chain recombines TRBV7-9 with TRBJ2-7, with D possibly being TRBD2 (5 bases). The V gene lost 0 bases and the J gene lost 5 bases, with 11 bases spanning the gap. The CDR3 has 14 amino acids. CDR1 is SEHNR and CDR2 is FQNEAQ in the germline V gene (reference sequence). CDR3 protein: CASSLAREADEQYF. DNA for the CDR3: TGTGCCAGCAGCTTAGCGAGGGAAGCTGACGAGCAGTACTTC.

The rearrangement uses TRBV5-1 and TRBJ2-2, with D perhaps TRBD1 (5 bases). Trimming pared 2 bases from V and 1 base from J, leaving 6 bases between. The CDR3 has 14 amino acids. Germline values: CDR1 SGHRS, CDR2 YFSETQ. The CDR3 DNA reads TGCGCCAGCAGCTTCAGGGAGAACACCGGGGAGCTGTTTTTT. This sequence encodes CASSFRENTGELFF.

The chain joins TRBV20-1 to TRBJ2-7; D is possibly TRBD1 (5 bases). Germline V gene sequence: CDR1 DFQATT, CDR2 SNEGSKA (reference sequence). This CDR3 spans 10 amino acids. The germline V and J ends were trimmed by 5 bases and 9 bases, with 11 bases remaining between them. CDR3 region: CSAEDTGQYF. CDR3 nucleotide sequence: TGCAGTGCTGAGGACACGGGGCAGTACTTC.

The CDR3 loop reads CASSEWVGHYGYTF. For the CDR3, the DNA is TGTGCCAGCAGTGAATGGGTGGGCCACTATGGCTACACCTTC. The rearrangement joins TRBV6-1 to TRBJ1-2; D gene unclear. CDR1 and CDR2 from the germline V gene are MNHNS and SASEGT. The CDR3 runs to 14 residues. The germline V and J ends were trimmed by 2 bases and 3 bases, with 10 bases remaining between them.

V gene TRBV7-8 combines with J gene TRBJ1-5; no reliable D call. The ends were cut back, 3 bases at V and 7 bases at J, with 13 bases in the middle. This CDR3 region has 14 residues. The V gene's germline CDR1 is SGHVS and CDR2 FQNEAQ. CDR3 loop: CASSFAHVYQPQHF. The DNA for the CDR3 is TGTGCCAGCAGCTTTGCCCACGTTTACCAGCCCCAGCATTTT.

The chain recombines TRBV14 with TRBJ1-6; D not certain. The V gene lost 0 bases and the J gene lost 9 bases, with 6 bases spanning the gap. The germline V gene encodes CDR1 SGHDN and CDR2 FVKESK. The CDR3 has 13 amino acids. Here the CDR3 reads CASSQDQASPLHF. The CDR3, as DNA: TGTGCCAGCAGCCAAGATCAGGCTTCACCCCTCCACTTT. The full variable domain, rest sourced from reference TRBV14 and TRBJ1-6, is EAGVTQFPSHSVIEKGQTVTLRCDPISGHDNLYWYRRVMGKEIKFLLHFVKESKQDESGMPNNRFLAERTGGTYSTLKVQPAELEDSGVYFCASSQDQASPLHFGNGTRLTVT.

This CDR3 is CASSRMNRWTSSYNEQFF. CDR3 sequence (DNA): TGTGCCAGCAGCCGAATGAACCGCTGGACTAGCTCCTACAATGAGCAGTTCTTC. This chain joins TRBV7-2 and TRBJ2-1; 7 bases map to TRBD2. V lost 5 bases to trimming and J lost 0 bases; unmatched junction nucleotides: 13. The CDR3 is 18 residues long. CDR1 and CDR2 (germline): SGHTA, FQGNSA.

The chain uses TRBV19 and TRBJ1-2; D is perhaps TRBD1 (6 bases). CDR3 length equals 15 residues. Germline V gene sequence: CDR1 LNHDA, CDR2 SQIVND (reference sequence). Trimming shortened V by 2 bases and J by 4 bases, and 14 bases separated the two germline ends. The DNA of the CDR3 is TGTGCCAGTAGTATATGGGGAACAGGGATCTATGGCTACACCTTC. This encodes CASSIWGTGIYGYTF.

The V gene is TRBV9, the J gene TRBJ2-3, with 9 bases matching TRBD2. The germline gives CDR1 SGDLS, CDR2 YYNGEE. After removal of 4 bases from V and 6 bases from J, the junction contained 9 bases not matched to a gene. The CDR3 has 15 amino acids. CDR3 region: CASSFSGGRGDTQYF. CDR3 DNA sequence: TGTGCCAGCAGCTTCAGCGGGGGGCGGGGGGATACGCAGTATTTT.

CDR3 protein: CASSNRDRGGGNEQFF. Written as DNA, the CDR3 is TGTGCCAGCAGCAACCGGGACAGGGGCGGTGGCAATGAGCAGTTCTTC. The chain carries TRBV7-3 and TRBJ2-1; TRBD1 matches 10 bases. The ends lost 5 bases at V and 6 bases at J; junction bases unmatched: 10. This CDR3 has 16 amino acids. CDR1 is SGHTA and CDR2 is FQGTGA in the germline V gene.

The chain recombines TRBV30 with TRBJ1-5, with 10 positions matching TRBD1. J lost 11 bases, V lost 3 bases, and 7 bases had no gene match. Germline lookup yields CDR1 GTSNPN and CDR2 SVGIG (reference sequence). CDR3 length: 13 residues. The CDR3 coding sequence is TGTGCCTGGAGGGGACAGGGGCTGGGGGCCCAGCATTTT. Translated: CAWRGQGLGAQHF.

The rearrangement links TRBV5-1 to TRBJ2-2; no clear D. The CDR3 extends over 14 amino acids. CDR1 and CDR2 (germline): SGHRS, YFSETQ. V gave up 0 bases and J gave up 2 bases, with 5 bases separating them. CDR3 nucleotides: TGCGCCAGCAGCTTGGAACCAAACACCGGGGAGCTGTTTTTT. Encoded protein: CASSLEPNTGELFF.

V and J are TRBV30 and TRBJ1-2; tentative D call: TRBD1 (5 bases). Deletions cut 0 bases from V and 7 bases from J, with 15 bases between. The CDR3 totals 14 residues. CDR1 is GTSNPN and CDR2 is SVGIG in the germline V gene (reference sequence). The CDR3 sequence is CAWSVLWGRGGYTF. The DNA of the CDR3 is TGTGCCTGGAGTGTACTTTGGGGAAGGGGTGGCTACACCTTC.

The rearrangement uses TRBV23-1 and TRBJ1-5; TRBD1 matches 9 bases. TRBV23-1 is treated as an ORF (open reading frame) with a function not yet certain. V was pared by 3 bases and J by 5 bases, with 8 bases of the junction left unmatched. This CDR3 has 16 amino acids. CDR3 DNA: TGCGCCAGCAGTCATCCCCGGACAGGGGAGTATCAGCCCCAGCATTTT. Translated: CASSHPRTGEYQPQHF.

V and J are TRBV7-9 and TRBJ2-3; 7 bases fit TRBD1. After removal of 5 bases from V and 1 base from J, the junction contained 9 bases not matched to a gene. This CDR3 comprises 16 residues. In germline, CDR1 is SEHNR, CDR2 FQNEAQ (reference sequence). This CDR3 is CASSRGQVRGTDTQYF. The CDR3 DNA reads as TGTGCCAGCAGCCGTGGACAGGTACGGGGCACAGATACGCAGTATTTT.

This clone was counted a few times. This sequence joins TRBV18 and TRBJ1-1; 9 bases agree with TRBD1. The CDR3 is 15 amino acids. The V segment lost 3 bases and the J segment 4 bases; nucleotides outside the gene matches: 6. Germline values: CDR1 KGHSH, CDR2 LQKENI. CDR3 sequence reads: CASSPGQGVITEAFF. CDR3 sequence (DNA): TGTGCCAGCTCACCGGGACAGGGAGTAATCACTGAAGCTTTCTTT. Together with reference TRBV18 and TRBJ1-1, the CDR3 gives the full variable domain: NAGVMQNPRHLVRRRGQEARLRCSPMKGHSHVYWYRQLPEEGLKFMVYLQKENIIDESGMPKERFSAEFPKEGPSILRIQQVVRGDSAAYFCASSPGQGVITEAFFGQGTRLTVV.

Written as DNA, the CDR3 is TGTGCCATCAGTGAGTCTGGGGGAGGCATCTATGGCTACACCTTC. Translated: CAISESGGGIYGYTF. J is TRBJ1-2 and V is TRBV10-3; D might be TRBD1 (5 bases). Trimming took 0 bases from V and 4 from J, leaving 12 bases between them. CDR1 and CDR2 (germline): ENHRY, SYGVKD. The CDR3 extends over 15 amino acids.

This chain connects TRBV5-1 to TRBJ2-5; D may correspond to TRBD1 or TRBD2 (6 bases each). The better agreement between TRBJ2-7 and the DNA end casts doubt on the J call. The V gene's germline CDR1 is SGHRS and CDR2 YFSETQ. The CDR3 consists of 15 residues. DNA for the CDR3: TGCGCCAGCAGCTTGGCATCAGGAGGGGGCTACGAGCAGTACTTC. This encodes CASSLASGGGYEQYF.

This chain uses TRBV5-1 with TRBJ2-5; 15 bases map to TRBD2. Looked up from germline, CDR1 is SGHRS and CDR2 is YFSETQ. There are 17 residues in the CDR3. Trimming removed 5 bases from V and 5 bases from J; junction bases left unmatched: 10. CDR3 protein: CASSSGTSGGPRETQYF. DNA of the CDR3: TGCGCCAGCAGTTCGGGGACTAGCGGGGGGCCCCGGGAGACCCAGTACTTC.

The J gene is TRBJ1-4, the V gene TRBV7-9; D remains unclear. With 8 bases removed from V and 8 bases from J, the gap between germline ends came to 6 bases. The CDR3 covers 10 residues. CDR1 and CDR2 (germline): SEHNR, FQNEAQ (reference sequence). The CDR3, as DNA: TGTGCCAGCGGGATAGAAAAACTGTTTTTT. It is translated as CASGIEKLFF.

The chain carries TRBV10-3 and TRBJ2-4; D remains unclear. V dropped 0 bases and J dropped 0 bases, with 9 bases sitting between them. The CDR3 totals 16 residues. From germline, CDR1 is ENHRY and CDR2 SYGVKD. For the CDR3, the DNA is TGTGCCATCAGTGAGTCGGCTAGTTTAGCCAAAAACATTCAGTACTTC. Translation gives CAISESASLAKNIQYF.

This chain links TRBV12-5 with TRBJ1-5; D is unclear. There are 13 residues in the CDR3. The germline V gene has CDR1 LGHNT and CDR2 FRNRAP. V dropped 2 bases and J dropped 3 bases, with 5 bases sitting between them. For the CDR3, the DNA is TGTGCTAGTGGTTTGCACGCCAATCAGCCCCAGCATTTT. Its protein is CASGLHANQPQHF.

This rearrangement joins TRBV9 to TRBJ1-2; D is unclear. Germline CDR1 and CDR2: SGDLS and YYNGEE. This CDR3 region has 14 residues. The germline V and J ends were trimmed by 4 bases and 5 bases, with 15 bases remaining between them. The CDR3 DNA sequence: TGTGCCAGCAGCTCAACTTCGCCCGGGTATGGCTACACCTTC. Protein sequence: CASSSTSPGYGYTF. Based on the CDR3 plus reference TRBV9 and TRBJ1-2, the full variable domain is DSGVTQTPKHLITATGQRVTLRCSPRSGDLSVYWYQQSLDQGLQFLIQYYNGEERAKGNILERFSAQQFPDLHSELNLSSLELGDSALYFCASSSTSPGYGYTFGSGTRLTVV.

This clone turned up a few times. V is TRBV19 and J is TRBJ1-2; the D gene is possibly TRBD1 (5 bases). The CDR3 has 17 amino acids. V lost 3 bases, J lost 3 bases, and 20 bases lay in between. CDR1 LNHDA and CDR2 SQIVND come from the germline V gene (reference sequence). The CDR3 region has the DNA TGTGCCAGTAGTATTACGGCCTGGATCAGGGTATACTATGGCTACACCTTC. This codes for CASSITAWIRVYYGYTF. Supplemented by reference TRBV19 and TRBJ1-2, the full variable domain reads DGGITQSPKYLFRKEGQNVTLSCEQNLNHDAMYWYRQDPGQGLRLIYYSQIVNDFQKGDIAEGYSVSREKKESFPLTVTSAQKNPTAFYLCASSITAWIRVYYGYTFGSGTRLTVV.